This T cell receptor beta chain was identified during a study of Graves' ophthalmopathy and Graves' hyperthyroidism. Trimming removed 5 bases at V and 2 bases at J, with 8 bases between. The CDR3 sequence is 13 residues long. CDR1 is LNHNV and CDR2 is YYDKDF in the germline V gene (reference sequence). Amplification targeted the TCR beta CDR3 regions, with RNA transcripts as the source material. Scientists carried out first-round RT-PCR using HTBI primers and then a second-round multiplex PCR. MiXCR, run by TCRdb on the multiplex PCR reads, gives a single entry per CDR3 protein. Found here are about 1.2 million distinct CDR3 sequences, 35% to 40% of them singletons; the top ten hold around 10%. There are a few counts of this clonotype.

The clonotype originates from an adult man with Graves' hyperthyroidism. The specimen sequenced was peripheral blood or thyroid tissue (not recorded which). This chain links TRBV15 with TRBJ2-3, with D hard to call. This CDR3 reads CATSGQNTDTQYF. The CDR3, as DNA: TGTGCCACCAGCGGGCAGAACACAGATACGCAGTATTTT.